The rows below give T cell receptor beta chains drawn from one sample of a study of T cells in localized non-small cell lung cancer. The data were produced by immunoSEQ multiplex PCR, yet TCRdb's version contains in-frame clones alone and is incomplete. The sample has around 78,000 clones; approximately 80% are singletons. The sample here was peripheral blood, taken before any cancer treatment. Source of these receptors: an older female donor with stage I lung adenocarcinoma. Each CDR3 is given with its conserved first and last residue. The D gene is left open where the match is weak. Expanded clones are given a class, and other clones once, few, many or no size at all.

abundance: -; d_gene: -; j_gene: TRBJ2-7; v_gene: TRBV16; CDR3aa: CASSQSYSSYEQYF; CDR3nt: TGTGCCAGCAGCCAATCATACAGCTCCTACGAGCAGTACTTC
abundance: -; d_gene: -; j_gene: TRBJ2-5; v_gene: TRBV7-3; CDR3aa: CASSLRGRVGTQYF; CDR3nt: TGTGCCAGCAGCTTAAGGGGTCGAGTCGGGACCCAGTACTTC
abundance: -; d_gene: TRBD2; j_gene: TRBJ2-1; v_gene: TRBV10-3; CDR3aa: CAIRETSGRSDEQFF; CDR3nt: TGTGCCATCAGGGAGACTAGCGGGAGAAGCGATGAGCAGTTCTTC
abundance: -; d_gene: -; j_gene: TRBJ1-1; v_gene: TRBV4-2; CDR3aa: CASSQELQRNTEAFF; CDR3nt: TGTGCCAGCAGCCAAGAACTACAGAGGAACACTGAAGCTTTCTTT
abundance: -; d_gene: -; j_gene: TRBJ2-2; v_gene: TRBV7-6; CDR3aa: CASSPAGLTGPTTGELFF; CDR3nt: TGTGCCAGCAGCCCTGCGGGCCTCACCGGTCCCACCACCGGGGAGCTGTTTTTT
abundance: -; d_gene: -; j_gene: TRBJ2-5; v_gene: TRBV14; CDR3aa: CASSRRAPETQYF; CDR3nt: TGTGCCAGCAGCCGCAGGGCTCCCGAGACCCAGTACTTC
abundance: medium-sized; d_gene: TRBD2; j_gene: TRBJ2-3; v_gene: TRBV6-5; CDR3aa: CASSYVGLAGTDTQYF; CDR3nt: TGTGCCAGCAGTTACGTGGGACTAGCGGGTACAGATACGCAGTATTTT
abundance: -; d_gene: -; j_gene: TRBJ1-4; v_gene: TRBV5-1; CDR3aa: CASSLETANEKLFF; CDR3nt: TGCGCCAGCAGCTTGGAGACAGCTAATGAAAAACTGTTTTTT
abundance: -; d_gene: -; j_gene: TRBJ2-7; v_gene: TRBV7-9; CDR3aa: CASSPIGGRYEQYF; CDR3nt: TGTGCCAGCAGCCCTATAGGGGGGAGGTACGAGCAGTACTTC
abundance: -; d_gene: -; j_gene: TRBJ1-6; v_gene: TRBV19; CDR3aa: CASNRQVQSPLHF; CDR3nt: TGTGCCAGCAATCGACAGGTACAGTCACCCCTCCACTTT
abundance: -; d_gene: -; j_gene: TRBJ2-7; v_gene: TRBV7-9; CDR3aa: CASSTRDTLPGEQYF; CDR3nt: TGTGCCAGCAGCACCCGGGACACCTTACCTGGCGAGCAGTACTTC
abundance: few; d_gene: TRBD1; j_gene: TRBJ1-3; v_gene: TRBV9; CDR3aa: CASSVGQGGGNTIYF; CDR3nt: TGTGCCAGCAGCGTAGGACAGGGGGGTGGAAACACCATATATTTT
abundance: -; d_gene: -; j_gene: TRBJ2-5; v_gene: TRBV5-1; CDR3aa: CASSESTGSGTQYF; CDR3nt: TGCGCCAGCAGCGAGTCAACAGGGTCCGGGACCCAGTACTTC
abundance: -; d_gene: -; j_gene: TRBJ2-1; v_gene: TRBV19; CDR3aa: CASSMVGENYNEQFF; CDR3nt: TGTGCCAGTAGTATGGTAGGGGAGAACTACAATGAGCAGTTCTTC
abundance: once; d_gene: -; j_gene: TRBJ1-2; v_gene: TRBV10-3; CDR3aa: CAISDRGGNYGYTF; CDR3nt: TGTGCCATCAGTGACAGGGGAGGAAACTATGGCTACACCTTC
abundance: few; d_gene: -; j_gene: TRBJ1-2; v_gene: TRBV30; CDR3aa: CAWRKLSYGYTF; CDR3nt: TGTGCCTGGAGGAAACTGAGCTATGGCTACACCTTC
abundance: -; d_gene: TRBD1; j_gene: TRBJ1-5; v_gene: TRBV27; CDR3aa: CASSRGAGRDQPQHF; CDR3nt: TGTGCCAGCAGCAGGGGGGCAGGGAGGGATCAGCCCCAGCATTTT
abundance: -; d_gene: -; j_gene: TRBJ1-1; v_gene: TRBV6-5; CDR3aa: CASSRRGRMDTEAFF; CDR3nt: TGTGCCAGCAGCCGCCGTGGGAGAATGGACACTGAAGCTTTCTTT
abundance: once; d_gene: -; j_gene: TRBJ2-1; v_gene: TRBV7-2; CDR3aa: CASSFLTGISEQFF; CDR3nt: TGTGCCAGCAGCTTCCTTACGGGGATCTCGGAGCAGTTCTTC
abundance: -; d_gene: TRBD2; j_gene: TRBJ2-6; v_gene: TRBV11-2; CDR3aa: CASSASGGSGANVLTF; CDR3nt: TGTGCCAGCAGCGCCTCCGGGGGGTCTGGGGCCAACGTCCTGACTTTC
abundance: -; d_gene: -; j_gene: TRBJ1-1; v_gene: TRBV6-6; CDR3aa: CASSYRANTEAFF; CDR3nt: TGTGCCAGCAGTTACAGAGCGAACACTGAAGCTTTCTTT
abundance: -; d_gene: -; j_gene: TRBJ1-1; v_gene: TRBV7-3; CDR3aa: CASSLTGNPNTEAFF; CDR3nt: TGTGCCAGCAGCTTAACTGGAAATCCGAACACTGAAGCTTTCTTT
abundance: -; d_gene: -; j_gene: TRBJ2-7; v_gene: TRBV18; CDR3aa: CASSPPGGGGRHEQYF; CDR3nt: TGTGCCAGCTCACCCCCGGGAGGGGGCGGTCGCCACGAGCAGTACTTC
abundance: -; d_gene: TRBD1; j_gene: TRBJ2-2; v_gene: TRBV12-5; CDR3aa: CASAAGQGLTGELFF; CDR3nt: TGTGCTAGTGCCGCCGGACAGGGGCTCACCGGGGAGCTGTTTTTT
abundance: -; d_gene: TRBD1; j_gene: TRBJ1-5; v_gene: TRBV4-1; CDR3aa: CASSQPDRVAQPQHF; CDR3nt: TGCGCCAGCAGCCAACCCGACAGGGTAGCCCAGCCCCAGCATTTT
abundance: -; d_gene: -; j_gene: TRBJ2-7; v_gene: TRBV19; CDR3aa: CASSIGSLYEQYF; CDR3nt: TGTGCCAGTAGTATTGGATCCCTCTACGAGCAGTACTTC
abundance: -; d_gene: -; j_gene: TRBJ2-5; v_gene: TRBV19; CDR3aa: CASTRGEKKYF; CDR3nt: TGTGCCAGTACTCGAGGAGAGAAAAAGTACTTC
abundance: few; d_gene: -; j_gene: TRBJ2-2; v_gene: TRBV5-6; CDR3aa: CASSSVGGTGELFF; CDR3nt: TGTGCCAGCAGTTCGGTGGGGGGCACCGGGGAGCTGTTTTTT
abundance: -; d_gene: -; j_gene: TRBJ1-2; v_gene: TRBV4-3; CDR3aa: CASSQVRNSRDGYTF; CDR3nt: TGCGCCAGCAGCCAGGTCCGAAACTCTAGGGATGGCTACACCTTC
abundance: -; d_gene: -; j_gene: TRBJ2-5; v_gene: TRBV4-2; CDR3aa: CASSQDGGWETQYF; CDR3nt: TGTGCCAGCAGCCAAGACGGGGGCTGGGAGACCCAGTACTTC
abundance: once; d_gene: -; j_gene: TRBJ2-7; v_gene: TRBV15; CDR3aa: CATSGRGGFYEQYF; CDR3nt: TGTGCCACCAGCGGCAGGGGCGGGTTCTACGAGCAGTACTTC
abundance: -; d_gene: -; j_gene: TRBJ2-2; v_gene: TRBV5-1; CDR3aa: CASSPGLWQDGNTGELFF; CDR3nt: TGCGCCAGCAGCCCAGGATTATGGCAGGACGGTAACACCGGGGAGCTGTTTTTT